This T cell receptor beta chain was identified in a study of PD-1 blockade in classical Hodgkin lymphoma. Study results and limitations: Relapsed/refractory patients reportedly had the lowest baseline TCR diversity, below newly diagnosed patients, who were below healthy donors. Some patients started nivolumab under 1 year after ASCT, and they were excluded. The diversity seen at baseline in complete responders resembled that of newly diagnosed patients.

The time point denotes: cycle 4 day 1 (C4D1), after 5 to 7 weeks of nivolumab. Each patient's relapse followed autologous stem cell transplantation, and brentuximab vedotin exposure varied. The count of this clone is one. Its antigen remains unknown. The germline V gene encodes CDR1 LNHDA and CDR2 SQIVND (reference sequence). Trimming shortened V by 6 bases and J by 3 bases, and 5 bases separated the two germline ends. This CDR3 has 11 amino acids. Produced via immunoSEQ multiplex PCR; TCRdb's table is partial and in-frame only. The sample consists of 43,000 or so clones, 78% of them appearing once. The sequence was collected from a human donor with classical Hodgkin lymphoma. This sequence joins TRBV19 and TRBJ1-1; D not resolved. The source was peripheral blood mononuclear cells (PBMCs), collected before the fourth cycle of nivolumab. The CDR3: CASRLDTEAFF. The CDR3 DNA is TGTGCCAGTAGGCTCGACACTGAAGCTTTCTTT. Full variable domain (rest looked up from reference TRBV19 and TRBJ1-1): DGGITQSPKYLFRKEGQNVTLSCEQNLNHDAMYWYRQDPGQGLRLIYYSQIVNDFQKGDIAEGYSVSREKKESFPLTVTSAQKNPTAFYLCASRLDTEAFFGQGTRLTVV.